The 24 T cell receptor beta chains below come from one sample, sequenced in a study of human T cells and chemical hapten exposure. Time point denoted: patch test 3, about 24 weeks after DPC sensitization. Treatment described: therapeutic diphenylcyclopropenone sensitization with weekly scalp DPC. TCRdb re-called the RACE reads through MiXCR, storing one row per CDR3 protein. This repertoire shows 100,000 or so distinct CDR3 sequences, nearly 35% found once; its top ten account for roughly 2.5%. Material: whole blood, obtained in connection with sensitization to the hapten diphenylcyclopropenone (DPC). The receptors were sampled from a man between 35 and 55 years old with alopecia areata. Some clones in this sample may be carry-over from other donors' samples.

This clonotype was seen a handful of times. The genes are TRBV3-1 and TRBJ1-2; D unclear. CDR1 is LGHDT and CDR2 is YNNKEL in the germline V gene (reference sequence). V was cut by 1 base and J by 0 bases, with 9 bases left in between. This CDR3 comprises 15 residues. The chain's CDR3 is CASSQAGGANYGYTF. The CDR3, as DNA: TGTGCCAGCAGCCAAGCGGGAGGAGCTAACTATGGCTACACCTTC. The full variable domain, completed using reference TRBV3-1 and TRBJ1-2, is DTAVSQTPKYLVTQMGNDKSIKCEQNLGHDTMYWYKQDSKKFLKIMFSYNNKELIINETVPNRFSPKSPDKAHLNLHINSLELGDSAVYFCASSQAGGANYGYTFGSGTRLTVV.

The chain is built from TRBV6-5 and TRBJ2-3; 11 nucleotides match TRBD1. Germline values: CDR1 MNHEY, CDR2 SVGAGI. The V gene end was trimmed by 2 bases and the J gene end by 10 bases; junction bases not matched to a gene: 5. This CDR3 has 14 residues. The CDR3 bases are TGTGCCAGCAGTTACGGGACAGGGGGTGAATCGCAGTATTTT. The encoded protein is CASSYGTGGESQYF.

CDR3 in DNA: TGTGCCAGCAGCGTGACTAGCGGGAGGTATAGTGAGCAGTTCTTC. Residues: CASSVTSGRYSEQFF. V and J are TRBV9 and TRBJ2-1; 13 bases map to TRBD2. CDR1 is SGDLS, CDR2 YYNGEE, per germline. The CDR3 covers 15 residues. The V gene end was trimmed by 2 bases and the J gene end by 9 bases; junction bases not matched to a gene: 5.

This clonotype was seen a handful of times. The chain recombines TRBV29-1 with TRBJ2-7; 12 bases match TRBD1. Germline V gene lookup returns CDR1 SQVTM and CDR2 ANQGSEA. This CDR3 is built from 14 residues. V was pared by 7 bases and J by 7 bases, with 11 bases of the junction left unmatched. The CDR3 nucleotides read TGCAGCGCGGTGCCGGGACAGGGGGCGGGGGAGCAGTACGTC. Its translation is CSAVPGQGAGEQYV.

The chain joins TRBV9 to TRBJ1-1, with D possibly matching TRBD1 (6 bases). The germline CDR1 and CDR2 sequences are SGDLS and YYNGEE. V lost 0 bases and J lost 6, with 12 bases in between. The CDR3 totals 14 residues. The CDR3: CASSVATGLAEAFF. CDR3 coding DNA: TGTGCCAGCAGCGTAGCTACAGGGCTGGCTGAAGCTTTCTTT.

This chain joins TRBV4-2 and TRBJ1-5; D is possibly TRBD1 (6 bases). The germline V gene has CDR1 LGHNA and CDR2 YNFKEQ. This CDR3 region has 16 residues. V lost 0 bases and J lost 6, with 15 bases in between. The CDR3 reads CASSQETGPGVQPQHF. The DNA of the CDR3 is TGTGCCAGCAGCCAAGAAACCGGGCCAGGGGTTCAGCCCCAGCATTTT.

The chain recombines TRBV18 with TRBJ1-1, with unresolved D. The V end lost 1 base, the J end lost 3 bases, and 15 bases lay between the germline ends. Germline CDR1 is KGHSH and CDR2 is LQKENI. This CDR3 comprises 16 residues. The CDR3 sequence is CASSPLSPGWDTEAFF. The CDR3 coding sequence is TGTGCCAGCTCACCACTCTCCCCGGGATGGGACACTGAAGCTTTCTTT.

J is TRBJ1-6 and V is TRBV7-2, with D perhaps TRBD1 (6 bases). Germline loops: CDR1 SGHTA, CDR2 FQGNSA. Trimming cost V 2 bases and J 0 bases, with 14 bases left between them. The CDR3 consists of 18 residues. CDR3 sequence reads: CASSLWGGKSSYNSPLHF. As DNA, the CDR3 is TGTGCCAGCAGCTTATGGGGGGGCAAGAGCTCCTATAATTCACCCCTCCACTTT.

V gene TRBV4-1 combines with J gene TRBJ2-5, with D possibly matching TRBD2 (5 bases). The CDR3 loop spans 14 amino acids. The ends were cut back, 0 bases at V and 6 bases at J, with 11 bases in the middle. Germline loops: CDR1 MGHRA, CDR2 YSYEKL. The CDR3 DNA reads TGCGCCAGCAGCCAAGATCTTAGCGAGCAGACCCAGTACTTC. The encoded protein is CASSQDLSEQTQYF.

The chain joins TRBV28 to TRBJ1-5; 10 nucleotides align to TRBD1. Germline loops: CDR1 MDHEN, CDR2 SYDVKM. V was clipped by 5 bases and J by 6 bases; unmatched bases: 7. This CDR3 has 15 residues. DNA of the CDR3: TGTGCCAGCAGTGGTTCCGGGACAGGGGCTCAGCCCCAGCATTTT. Its translation: CASSGSGTGAQPQHF.

This chain connects TRBV20-1 to TRBJ2-7; the match to TRBD2 covers 7 bases. V gave up 4 bases and J gave up 5 bases; unmatched junction bases: 8. The V gene's germline CDR1 is DFQATT and CDR2 SNEGSKA (reference sequence). The CDR3 length is 13 residues. The CDR3 DNA follows: TGCAGTGCTAAGACTAGCTCGATTCACGAGCAGTACTTC. Translated: CSAKTSSIHEQYF.

This clonotype came up a few times. This rearrangement joins TRBV7-2 to TRBJ2-3, with D perhaps given as TRBD1 or TRBD2 (6 bases each). Germline V CDR1 and CDR2: SGHTA, FQGNSA. The CDR3 is made up of 14 amino acids. Trimming pared 7 bases from V and 4 bases from J, leaving 15 bases between. The CDR3 loop is CASTLLGGSDTQYF. CDR3 nucleotide sequence: TGTGCCAGCACCCTTTTAGGGGGGTCAGATACGCAGTATTTT. The full variable domain, in which reference TRBV7-2 and TRBJ2-3 provide the parts outside the CDR3, is GAGVSQSPSNKVTEKGKDVELRCDPISGHTALYWYRQSLGQGLEFLIYFQGNSAPDKSGLPSDRFSAERTGGSVSTLTIQRTQQEDSAVYLCASTLLGGSDTQYFGPGTRLTVL.

This clonotype was counted between two and nine times. V usage is TRBV5-4 and J usage is TRBJ2-3; D is perhaps TRBD2 (5 bases). This CDR3 comprises 13 residues. The V end was cut by 4 bases, the J end by 5 bases, with 11 bases between. CDR1 is SGHNT and CDR2 is YYREEE in the germline V gene (reference sequence). Here the CDR3 DNA reads TGTGCCAGCAGCATGGGAGCGGAAGATACGCAGTATTTT. It specifies CASSMGAEDTQYF.

The gene calls are TRBV6-1 and TRBJ2-3; 9 bases match TRBD1. The germline CDR1 and CDR2 sequences are MNHNS and SASEGT. This CDR3 has 15 residues. The V segment lost 6 bases and the J segment 1 base; nucleotides outside the gene matches: 5. The CDR3 nucleotides read TGTGCCAGCAGAAGACAGGGGGGAGGCACAGATACGCAGTATTTT. This gives the protein CASRRQGGGTDTQYF.

This clonotype was seen a handful of times. The genes are TRBV29-1 and TRBJ1-4; 7 bases match TRBD1. Germline CDR1 and CDR2: SQVTM and ANQGSEA. J lost 10 bases, V lost 0 bases, and 8 bases had no gene match. This CDR3 is built from 14 residues. This chain's CDR3 is CSVEEYRGQGKLFF. The CDR3, as DNA: TGCAGCGTTGAAGAGTACAGGGGCCAAGGAAAACTGTTTTTT. Filled out from reference TRBV29-1 and TRBJ1-4, the complete variable domain reads SAVISQKPSRDICQRGTSLTIQCQVDSQVTMMFWYRQQPGQSLTLIATANQGSEATYESGFVIDKFPISRPNLTFSTLTVSNMSPEDSSIYLCSVEEYRGQGKLFFGSGTQLSVL.

This clonotype was seen only a few times. The V call is TRBV7-3, the J call TRBJ1-1; TRBD1 is a possible D gene (5 bases). Germline loops: CDR1 SGHTA, CDR2 FQGTGA. The CDR3 has 14 amino acids. The V and J ends lost 5 bases and 5 bases respectively, with 15 bases between them. CDR3 DNA: TGTGCCAGCAGCGCGGTCCAGGGAGGAACTGAAGCTTTCTTT. Amino acids: CASSAVQGGTEAFF.

V and J are TRBV28 and TRBJ2-7; no firm D call. Germline V gene sequence: CDR1 MDHEN, CDR2 SYDVKM. CDR3 size: 13 residues. V dropped 6 bases and J dropped 2 bases, with 11 bases sitting between them. CDR3: CASSLTIPYEQYF. For the CDR3, the DNA is TGTGCCAGCAGCTTAACAATCCCCTACGAGCAGTACTTC. The full variable domain, rest sourced from reference TRBV28 and TRBJ2-7, is DVKVTQSSRYLVKRTGEKVFLECVQDMDHENMFWYRQDPGLGLRLIYFSYDVKMKEKGDIPEGYSVSREKKERFSLILESASTNQTSMYLCASSLTIPYEQYFGPGTRLTVT.

The chain couples TRBV24-1 to TRBJ2-6, with 10 bases identical to TRBD1. V shed 9 bases, J shed 1 base, and the junction held 11 bases outside the gene matches. The CDR3 contains 18 residues. The germline V gene has CDR1 KGHDR and CDR2 SFDVKD. This chain's CDR3 is CATGSRQGAKSGANVLTF. As DNA, the CDR3 is TGTGCCACCGGATCTCGACAGGGGGCAAAGTCTGGGGCCAACGTCCTGACTTTC.

This clonotype was seen a single time. This sequence joins TRBV6-5 and TRBJ2-5, with D unresolved. Germline V gives CDR1 MNHEY, CDR2 SVGAGI. The length of the CDR3 is 15 residues. The ends were cut back, 6 bases at V and 2 bases at J, with 16 bases in the middle. The CDR3 nucleotides are TGTGCCAGCAGCCTAAGAGTCCTTGGGCAAGAGACCCAGTACTTC. Its protein is CASSLRVLGQETQYF.

A few counts support this clonotype. V and J are TRBV11-2 and TRBJ2-1, with 11 bases matching TRBD2. Germline CDR1 is SGHAT and CDR2 is FQNNGV. V was clipped by 4 bases and J by 12 bases; unmatched bases: 5. The CDR3 consists of 13 residues. CDR3 coding DNA: TGTGCCAGCAGCTCGGGACTAGCGGTGGGGCAGTTCTTC. Its translation: CASSSGLAVGQFF.

This clonotype was recorded a few times. The chain joins TRBV7-2 to TRBJ1-1; maybe TRBD1 (5 bases). The CDR3 runs to 16 residues. The V gene lost 3 bases and the J gene lost 0 bases, with 14 bases spanning the gap. Per the germline V gene, CDR1 is SGHTA and CDR2 is FQGNSA. Written as DNA, the CDR3 is TGTGCCAGCAGCTTTGCGAGGTGGGGGGTGAACACTGAAGCTTTCTTT. Amino acid sequence: CASSFARWGVNTEAFF.

The chain carries TRBV7-3 and TRBJ2-7; 13 bases agree with TRBD2. The germline V gene encodes CDR1 SGHTA and CDR2 FQGTGA. The CDR3 totals 14 residues. With 5 bases clipped from V and 4 bases from J, the junction kept 2 bases outside the gene matches. CDR3 in amino acids: CASSVLAGGYEQYF. The CDR3 DNA is TGTGCCAGCAGCGTACTAGCGGGAGGGTACGAGCAGTACTTC. Looking up the rest from reference TRBV7-3 and TRBJ2-7 gives the full variable domain: GAGVSQTPSNKVTEKGKYVELRCDPISGHTALYWYRQSLGQGPEFLIYFQGTGAADDSGLPNDRFFAVRPEGSVSTLKIQRTERGDSAVYLCASSVLAGGYEQYFGPGTRLTVT.

This clonotype was recorded a few times. The chain carries TRBV6-5 and TRBJ2-3; D gene unclear. The CDR3 covers 11 residues. V was cut by 7 bases and J by 3 bases, with 5 bases left in between. In germline, CDR1 is MNHEY, CDR2 SVGAGI. Here the CDR3 DNA reads TGTGCCAGCAAATATACAGATACGCAGTATTTT. Its translation is CASKYTDTQYF.

This clonotype was seen a handful of times. V usage is TRBV3-1 and J usage is TRBJ1-2, with 11 nucleotides matching TRBD1. The V gene end was trimmed by 1 base and the J gene end by 8 bases; junction bases not matched to a gene: 9. Germline values: CDR1 LGHDT, CDR2 YNNKEL (reference sequence). The CDR3 loop spans 16 amino acids. DNA for the CDR3: TGTGCCAGCAGCCAAGGATCAGGACAGGGGGCGTGGGGCTACACCTTC. It is translated as CASSQGSGQGAWGYTF. The full variable domain, in which reference TRBV3-1 and TRBJ1-2 provide the parts outside the CDR3, is DTAVSQTPKYLVTQMGNDKSIKCEQNLGHDTMYWYKQDSKKFLKIMFSYNNKELIINETVPNRFSPKSPDKAHLNLHINSLELGDSAVYFCASSQGSGQGAWGYTFGSGTRLTVV.